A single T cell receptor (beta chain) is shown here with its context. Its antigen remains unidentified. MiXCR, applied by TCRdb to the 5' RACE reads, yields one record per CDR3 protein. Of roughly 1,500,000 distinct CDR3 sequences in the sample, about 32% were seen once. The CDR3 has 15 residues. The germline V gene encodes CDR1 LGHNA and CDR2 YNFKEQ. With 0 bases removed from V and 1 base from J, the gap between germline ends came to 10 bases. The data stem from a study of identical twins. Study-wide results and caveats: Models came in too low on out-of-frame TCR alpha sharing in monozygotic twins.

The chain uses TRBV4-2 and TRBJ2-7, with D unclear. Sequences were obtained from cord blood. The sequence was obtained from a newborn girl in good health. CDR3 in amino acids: CASSQEKRHSYEQYF. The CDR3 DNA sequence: TGTGCCAGCAGCCAAGAGAAGCGCCATTCCTACGAGCAGTACTTC.